This T cell receptor beta chain appears in the sequencing data of a study of T-cell reconstitution after alpha-beta-depleted transplantation in children. This CDR3 spans 15 amino acids. V was shortened by 7 bases and J by 2 bases, with 17 bases between the two germline ends. Looked up from germline, CDR1 is SGHRS and CDR2 is YFSETQ. Worth noting for this clonotype: Its target is not known.

Study results and caveats: Two months or so post-transplant, alpha-beta T cells reportedly derived from several hundred expanded graft clones. The study traced high day-60 TCRbeta diversity in some patients to surviving recipient T cells and thymic progenitors. T-cell counts and diversity at one year following transplant were attributed mainly to newly produced T cells.

During its preparation, the TCRbeta library received unique molecular identifiers. TCRdb passed the PCR reads through MiXCR, listing each CDR3 protein once. This table has around 670,000 distinct CDR3 sequences, 10% to 15% appearing once. The origin of this receptor is a girl aged 2-15 years with congenital amegakaryocytic thrombocytopenia, due to receive a stem cell transplant. Source: PBMCs, taken before TCRalphabeta/CD19-depleted stem cell transplant. V gene TRBV5-1 combines with J gene TRBJ2-3, with D unresolved. The CDR3 sequence is CASGNMGIHTDTQYF. CDR3 bases: TGCGCCAGCGGAAATATGGGGATACACACAGATACGCAGTATTTT. The whole variable domain, remainder taken from reference TRBV5-1 and TRBJ2-3, is KAGVTQTPRYLIKTRGQQVTLSCSPISGHRSVSWYQQTPGQGLQFLFEYFSETQRNKGNFPGRFSGRQFSNSRSEMNVSTLELGDSALYLCASGNMGIHTDTQYFGPGTRLTVL.